This TCR beta chain came from a study of CD8+ T cells in alopecia areata. Overall study context: Treated patients took oral tofacitinib at 5 to 10 mg twice daily. The percentage of affected scalp area served as the score of severity for treated patients. Findings and limits, study-wide: Expanded CD8+ clones among the top 100, as well as scalp clonality, were significantly decreased by tofacitinib.

This clone has a handful of counts. The antigen is unknown. Described treatment: oral pan-JAK inhibitor, 5-10 mg twice daily. Separation by sorting yielded CD4+ and CD8+ T cells from PBMCs. Sequencing used cDNA as its template, made by extracting RNA and reverse transcribing it. Sequencing used immunoSEQ multiplex PCR; TCRdb keeps in-frame clones, though not all of them. The sample has over 250,000 clones, 45% to 70% seen once. Germline assignment: CDR1 SGDLS and CDR2 YYNGEE. Losses at the gene ends were 0 bases for V and 5 bases for J; bases not matched to a gene: 7. The length of the CDR3 is 15 residues.

The material sequenced was CD4+ T cells sorted from blood, taken around week 53, from a patient treated with tofacitinib. The origin of this receptor is a human donor with alopecia areata. The chain links TRBV9 to TRBJ1-1; 7 bases align to TRBD1. CDR3: CASSVEEGAGTEAFF. CDR3 sequence (DNA): TGTGCCAGCAGCGTAGAGGAGGGGGCAGGGACTGAAGCTTTCTTT.